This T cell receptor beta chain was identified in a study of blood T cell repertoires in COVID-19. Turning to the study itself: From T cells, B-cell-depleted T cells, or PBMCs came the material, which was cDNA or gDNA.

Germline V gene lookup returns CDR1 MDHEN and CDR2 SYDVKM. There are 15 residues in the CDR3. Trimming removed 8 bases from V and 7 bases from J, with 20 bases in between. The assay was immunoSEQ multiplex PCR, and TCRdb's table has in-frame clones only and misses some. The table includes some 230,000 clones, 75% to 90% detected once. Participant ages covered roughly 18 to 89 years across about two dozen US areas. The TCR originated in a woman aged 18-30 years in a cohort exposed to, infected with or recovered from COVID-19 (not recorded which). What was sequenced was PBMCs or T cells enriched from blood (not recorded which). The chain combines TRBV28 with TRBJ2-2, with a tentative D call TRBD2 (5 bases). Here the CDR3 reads CASHNWGGGFGELFF. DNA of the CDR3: TGTGCCAGCCATAACTGGGGTGGAGGATTCGGGGAGCTGTTTTTT.